The source of this T cell receptor beta chain is a study of blood T cell repertoires in COVID-19. Turning to the study itself: Acute-phase and convalescent COVID-19 samples originated in the United States, Italy and Spain. Sources were T cells, B-cell-depleted T cells, or PBMCs; the material itself was cDNA or gDNA.

Germline CDR1 and CDR2: SGDLS and YYNGEE. This CDR3 spans 15 amino acids. The V gene lost 0 bases and the J gene lost 2 bases, with 10 bases spanning the gap. Per the study methods: Counts of nucleated cells, estimated from reference gene primer amplification, were obtained. Produced via immunoSEQ multiplex PCR; TCRdb's table is partial and in-frame only. D and trimming were read from the DNA, whereas the V and J calls and clone size are those reported in that table. This sample has approximately 50,000 clones, with around 79% found just once. This chain connects TRBV9 to TRBJ2-3; tentative D call: TRBD1 (5 bases). Sequenced material: peripheral blood. This sequence originates from a man aged 70-80 years with acute or convalescent COVID-19. The CDR3 DNA sequence: TGTGCCAGCAGCGTAGGGGGCTTATACACAGATACGCAGTATTTT. Translated: CASSVGGLYTDTQYF. The full variable domain, rest sourced from reference TRBV9 and TRBJ2-3, is DSGVTQTPKHLITATGQRVTLRCSPRSGDLSVYWYQQSLDQGLQFLIQYYNGEERAKGNILERFSAQQFPDLHSELNLSSLELGDSALYFCASSVGGLYTDTQYFGPGTRLTVL.